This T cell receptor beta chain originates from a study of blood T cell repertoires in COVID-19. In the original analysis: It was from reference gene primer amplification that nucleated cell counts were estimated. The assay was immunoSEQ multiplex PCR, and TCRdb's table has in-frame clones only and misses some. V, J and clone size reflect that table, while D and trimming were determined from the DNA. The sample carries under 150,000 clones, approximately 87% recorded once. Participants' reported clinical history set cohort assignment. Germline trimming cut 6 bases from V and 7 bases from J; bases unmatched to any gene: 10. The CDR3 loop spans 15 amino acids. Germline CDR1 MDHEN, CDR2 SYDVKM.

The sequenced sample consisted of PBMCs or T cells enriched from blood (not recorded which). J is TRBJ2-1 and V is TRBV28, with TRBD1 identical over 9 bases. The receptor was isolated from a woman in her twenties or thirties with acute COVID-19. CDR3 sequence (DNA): TGTGCCAGCAGCACGCCGGGACAGGGAATGAATGAGCAGTTCTTC. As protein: CASSTPGQGMNEQFF. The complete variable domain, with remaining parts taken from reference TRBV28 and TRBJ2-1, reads DVKVTQSSRYLVKRTGEKVFLECVQDMDHENMFWYRQDPGLGLRLIYFSYDVKMKEKGDIPEGYSVSREKKERFSLILESASTNQTSMYLCASSTPGQGMNEQFFGPGTRLTVL.